Below are 5 T cell receptor beta chains sequenced from a single sample in a study of cytomegalovirus exposure and HLA in healthy donors. The PCR contained 60 Vbeta and 13 Jbeta primers. TCRdb's table, derived via immunoSEQ multiplex PCR, lists solely in-frame clones and lacks some. The listing records about 41,000 clones. Sequenced sample: PBMCs. These receptors all come from a man aged 25 to 40 in good health and CMV-seronegative.

The CDR3 bases are TGTGCCAGCAGTGAAGGGACAGGGGGCGCAGATACGCAGTATTTT. Translating gives CASSEGTGGADTQYF. The J gene is TRBJ2-3, the V gene TRBV6-1; TRBD1 matches at 11 bases. Unmatched junction bases numbered 1, after V lost 1 base and J lost 4 bases. The CDR3 is made up of 15 amino acids. CDR1 is MNHNS and CDR2 is SASEGT in the germline V gene.

The chain carries TRBV6-6 and TRBJ1-2; possible D gene TRBD1, 5 bases. The ends were cut back, 2 bases at V and 8 bases at J, with 21 bases in the middle. The CDR3 runs 16 residues. In germline, CDR1 is MNHNY, CDR2 SVGAGI (reference sequence). CDR3 DNA: TGTGCCAGCAGTTACGCTGGTCGGGGGGGAGGTGCGGGCTACACCTTC. Residues: CASSYAGRGGGAGYTF.

This rearrangement joins TRBV7-6 to TRBJ2-1; 9 bases agree with TRBD2. This CDR3 comprises 16 residues. V shed 2 bases and J 0 bases; nucleotides not matched to a gene: 2. Germline-derived CDR1 and CDR2 are SGHVS and FNYEAQ. In nucleotides, the CDR3 is TGTGCCAGCAGCTTATTTAGCGGGAGCTCCTACAATGAGCAGTTCTTC. As protein: CASSLFSGSSYNEQFF.

V gene TRBV4-3 combines with J gene TRBJ1-6; 8 positions match TRBD1. The ends lost 0 bases at V and 10 bases at J; junction bases unmatched: 5. Germline V lookup: CDR1 LGHNA, CDR2 YSLEER. This CDR3 region has 15 residues. CDR3 coding DNA: TGCGCCAGCAGCCAAGAGGCAGGGGGCAGCTCACCCCTCCACTTT. Translating it yields CASSQEAGGSSPLHF.

V is TRBV9 and J is TRBJ1-1, with TRBD1 as a possible D gene (6 bases). This CDR3 is built from 14 residues. V was shortened by 0 bases and J by 1 base, with 7 bases between the two germline ends. Germline CDR1 is SGDLS and CDR2 is YYNGEE. The CDR3 DNA sequence: TGTGCCAGCAGCGTAGAGGACAGGAACACTGAAGCTTTCTTT. Protein product: CASSVEDRNTEAFF.